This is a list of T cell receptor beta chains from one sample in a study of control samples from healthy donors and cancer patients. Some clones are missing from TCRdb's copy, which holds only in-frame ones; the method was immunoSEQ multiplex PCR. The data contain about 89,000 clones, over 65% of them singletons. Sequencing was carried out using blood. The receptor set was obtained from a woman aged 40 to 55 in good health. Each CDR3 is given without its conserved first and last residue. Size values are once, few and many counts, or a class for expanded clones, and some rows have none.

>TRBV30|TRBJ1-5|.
AWSVGQWNQPQH
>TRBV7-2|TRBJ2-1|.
ASSLETGNSYEQF
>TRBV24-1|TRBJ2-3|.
ATSEASGGADTQY
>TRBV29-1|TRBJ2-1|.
SVEYGRGHEQF
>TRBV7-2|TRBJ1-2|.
ASSQGEFRSYT
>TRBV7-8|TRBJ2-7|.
ASSLAGPRGPYEQY
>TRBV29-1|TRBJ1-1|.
SVKRDLNTEAF
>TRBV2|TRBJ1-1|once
AARGGYEDGTEAF
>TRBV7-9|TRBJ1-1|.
ATRGQANTEAF
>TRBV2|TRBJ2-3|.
ASSRGGSTDTQY
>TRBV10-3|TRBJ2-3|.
AISDQRGSTDTQY
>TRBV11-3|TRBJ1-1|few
ASSLGENTEAF
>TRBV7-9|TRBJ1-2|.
ASSLEMQAYGYT
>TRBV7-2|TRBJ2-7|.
ASSPDMGGEQY
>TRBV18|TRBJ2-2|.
ASSPQDPRMTGELF
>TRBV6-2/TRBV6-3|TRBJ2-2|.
ASSYTWIKRGATGELF
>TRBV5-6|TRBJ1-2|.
ASRLPGTGGSGYT
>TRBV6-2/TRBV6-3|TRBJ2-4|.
ASSYDEKNIQY
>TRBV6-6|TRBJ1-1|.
ASTIQGRGDTEAF
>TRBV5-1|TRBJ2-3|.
ASSSTYPREDTQY
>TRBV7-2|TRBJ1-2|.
ASSLRAGTGQPPL
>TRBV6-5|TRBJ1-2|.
ASWEGSYGYT
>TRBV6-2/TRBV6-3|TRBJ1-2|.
ASSYLSTQGGYT
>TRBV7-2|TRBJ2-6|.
ASRSTGTGANVLT
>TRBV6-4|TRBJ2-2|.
ASRQGAGELF
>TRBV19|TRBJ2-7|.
ASTNDGRGLDEQY
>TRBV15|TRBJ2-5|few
ATSRARTNQETQY
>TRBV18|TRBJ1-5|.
ASSPSEGFFNQPQH
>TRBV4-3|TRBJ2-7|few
ASSHSRTNSYEQY
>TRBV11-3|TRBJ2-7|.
ASSPQNYEQY
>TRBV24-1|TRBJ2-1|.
ATSDALAGGSNEQF
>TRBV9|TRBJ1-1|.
ASLKGTGGAVPF
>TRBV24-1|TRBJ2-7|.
ATSDPTQSLEQY
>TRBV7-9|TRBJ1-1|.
ASRYRDWNTEAF
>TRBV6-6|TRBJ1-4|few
ASSYGLGREKLF
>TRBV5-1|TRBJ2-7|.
ASSLLGASSSYEQY
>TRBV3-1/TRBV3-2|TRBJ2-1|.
ASSQTPGTAFNEQF
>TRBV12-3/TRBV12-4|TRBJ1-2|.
ASSFGLDGYT
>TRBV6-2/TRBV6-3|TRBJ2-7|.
ASSYSHDRSTYEQY
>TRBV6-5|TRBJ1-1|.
ASSYFRGMNTEAF
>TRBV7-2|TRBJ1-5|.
ASSLAADYSNQPQH
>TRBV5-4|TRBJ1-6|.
ASSPGRGQNSPLH
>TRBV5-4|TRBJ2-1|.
ASSTGTSGDISYNEQF
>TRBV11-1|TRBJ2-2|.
ASSRDRTNTGELF
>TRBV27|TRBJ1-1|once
ASSPRVTGRDTEAF
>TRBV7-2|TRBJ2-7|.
ASSIRSTGTYEQY
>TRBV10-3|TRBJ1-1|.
ENYRGAEAF
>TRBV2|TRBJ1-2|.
ASSEGGSGYT
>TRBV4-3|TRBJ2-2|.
ASSQDEGLTGELF
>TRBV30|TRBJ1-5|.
AWSARFGPQH
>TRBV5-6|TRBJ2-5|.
ASSLELQGYQETQY
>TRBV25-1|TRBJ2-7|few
ASSSTGPGNEQY
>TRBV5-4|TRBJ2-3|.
ASSLVLGGTDTQY
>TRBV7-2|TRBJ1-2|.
ASSVGPTGRGYT
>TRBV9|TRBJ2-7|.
ASSVGGLGGDEQY